These 16 T cell receptor beta chains came from one sample sequenced in a study of control samples from healthy donors and cancer patients. The data were produced by immunoSEQ multiplex PCR, yet TCRdb's version contains in-frame clones alone and is incomplete. The data hold approximately 140,000 clones, with about 90% observed a single time. The sequenced material came from blood. Receptor source: a man younger than 35 in good health.

The CDR3: CASSWAGGEQYF. CDR3 DNA sequence: TGTGCCAGCAGCTGGGCGGGCGGCGAGCAGTACTTC. The J gene is TRBJ2-7, the V gene TRBV5-6; D is perhaps TRBD2 (5 bases). The CDR3 contains 12 residues. The V gene lost 3 bases and the J gene lost 6 bases, with 10 bases spanning the gap. Germline V gives CDR1 SGHDT, CDR2 YYEEEE.

Details on this clone: One junction end does not reproduce the germline sequence, and a read error may be involved. V gene TRBV3-1 (or the pseudogene TRBV3-2) combines with J gene TRBJ2-7; TRBD1 might be the D (5 bases). CDR1 and CDR2 (germline): LGHDT, YNNKEL (reference sequence). CDR3 length: 14 residues. Written as DNA, the CDR3 is TGTCCCAGCAGCCAACAAAACACGACAGTGGAGCAGTACTTC. It is translated as CPSSQQNTTVEQYF.

This clone was recorded a few times. This specimen includes other DNA sequences encoding the same CDR3. This chain joins TRBV30 and TRBJ1-5; D remains ambiguous. CDR1 is GTSNPN and CDR2 is SVGIG in the germline V gene (reference sequence). This CDR3 has 13 amino acids. Trimming stripped 1 base from V and 1 base from J, with 5 bases between. This CDR3 reads CAWSGGSNQPQHF. The CDR3 nucleotides read TGTGCCTGGAGTGGAGGGAGCAATCAGCCCCAGCATTTT.

This chain joins TRBV5-6 and TRBJ2-4; D call uncertain. The V gene's germline CDR1 is SGHDT and CDR2 YYEEEE. This CDR3 has 12 amino acids. V lost 2 bases and J 5 bases, leaving 5 bases between the germline ends. The CDR3: CASSFGQNIQYF. In nucleotides, the CDR3 is TGTGCCAGCAGCTTTGGGCAAAACATTCAGTACTTC.

V and J are TRBV28 and TRBJ1-2; 8 nucleotides agree with TRBD1. Germline values: CDR1 MDHEN, CDR2 SYDVKM. The CDR3 contains 14 residues. Trimming at V came to 5 bases and at J to 4 bases, leaving 6 bases not matched to a gene. The CDR3 bases are TGTGCCAGCAGTGCGGACAGGGAGGGCTATGGCTACACCTTC. As protein: CASSADREGYGYTF.

The CDR3 DNA follows: TGTGCCAGTCTCAGGCAGGGCGTTCGGCAAGCTTTCTTT. Protein sequence: CASLRQGVRQAFF. The V and J genes are TRBV28 and TRBJ1-1; perhaps TRBD1 as D (5 bases). Trimming stripped 9 bases from V and 9 bases from J, with 20 bases between. The germline gives CDR1 MDHEN, CDR2 SYDVKM. The CDR3 spans 13 residues.

CDR3 sequence reads: CASSLGGQTSNQPQHF. In nucleotides, the CDR3 is TGTGCCAGCAGCTTGGGGGGGCAGACTAGCAATCAGCCCCAGCATTTT. The chain has TRBV5-6 and TRBJ1-5; a possible D gene is TRBD1 (6 bases). The CDR3 consists of 16 residues. The germline V and J ends were trimmed by 0 bases and 0 bases, with 10 bases remaining between them. The germline V gene has CDR1 SGHDT and CDR2 YYEEEE.

J is TRBJ1-1 and V is TRBV5-1, with D possibly being TRBD1 (6 bases). The CDR3 consists of 16 residues. Germline loops: CDR1 SGHRS, CDR2 YFSETQ. V lost 3 bases and J lost 5, with 20 bases in between. The CDR3 region has the DNA TGCGCCAGCAGCTCGGAGCCAGGGGATGGAAGAACTGAAGCTTTCTTT. Translation gives CASSSEPGDGRTEAFF.

This chain uses TRBV19 with TRBJ1-6, with D perhaps TRBD1 (5 bases). Trimming left V 5 bases short and J 14 bases short, with 13 bases between. The CDR3 is 12 residues long. Per the germline V gene, CDR1 is LNHDA and CDR2 is SQIVND (reference sequence). Here the CDR3 reads CASSPIGATLHF. DNA for the CDR3: TGTGCCAGTAGTCCTATCGGGGCCACCCTCCACTTT.

J is TRBJ1-4 and V is TRBV13, with 12 bases that match TRBD1. From germline, CDR1 is PRHDT and CDR2 FYEKMQ (reference sequence). V lost 4 bases to trimming and J lost 6 bases; unmatched junction nucleotides: 9. The CDR3 has 17 amino acids. DNA for the CDR3: TGTGCCAGCAGCTCCGCCCGGGACAGGGGGCGGGATGAAAAACTGTTTTTT. It is translated as CASSSARDRGRDEKLFF.

The chain carries TRBV5-1 and TRBJ2-2; D is possibly TRBD1 or TRBD2 (6 bases each). The CDR3 runs to 15 residues. CDR1 and CDR2 (germline): SGHRS, YFSETQ. V was clipped by 5 bases and J by 4 bases, with 15 bases between them. CDR3 nucleotides: TGCGCCAGCAGTCCGCGGGACAAATCCACCGGGGAGCTGTTTTTT. It encodes CASSPRDKSTGELFF.

The V and J genes are TRBV24-1 and TRBJ2-3; 7 bases map to TRBD1. The junction had 2 bases not matched to a gene; V was cut back by 7 bases and J by 2 bases. CDR1 KGHDR and CDR2 SFDVKD come from the germline V gene. The CDR3 covers 13 residues. The CDR3 loop reads CATSQGVTDTQYF. The DNA for the CDR3 is TGTGCCACCAGCCAGGGGGTCACAGATACGCAGTATTTT.

The J gene is TRBJ1-1, the V gene TRBV6-5; D is perhaps TRBD1 (5 bases). CDR3 length: 14 residues. The germline V gene encodes CDR1 MNHEY and CDR2 SVGAGI. The V gene lost 2 bases and the J gene lost 9 bases, with 16 bases spanning the gap. CDR3 region: CASSYNEVPGKAFF. The DNA for the CDR3 is TGTGCCAGCAGTTACAATGAGGTCCCAGGGAAAGCTTTCTTT.

This clone was observed once. This chain uses TRBV7-2 with TRBJ1-4; D unresolved. From germline, CDR1 is SGHTA and CDR2 FQGNSA. Between the trimmed V and J ends, which lost 3 bases and 0 bases, there was a span of 5 bases. The CDR3 totals 14 residues. CDR3 region: CASSLDPTNEKLFF. CDR3 DNA: TGTGCCAGCAGCTTGGACCCAACTAATGAAAAACTGTTTTTT.

In DNA, the CDR3 is TGTGCCAGCAGTAATAGACAGGGAGGTGGTGAAAAACTGTTTTTT. This gives the protein CASSNRQGGGEKLFF. The chain joins TRBV6-5 to TRBJ1-4; 7 bases are a match to TRBD1. There are 15 residues in the CDR3. V lost 5 bases and J lost 7; bases outside the gene matches: 10. Germline V CDR1 and CDR2: MNHEY, SVGAGI.

V gene TRBV3-1 (or the pseudogene TRBV3-2) combines with J gene TRBJ2-5; 7 bases match TRBD2. Unmatched junction bases numbered 6, after V lost 0 bases and J lost 2 bases. Germline-derived CDR1 and CDR2 are LGHDT and YNNKEL (reference sequence). The CDR3 extends over 16 amino acids. The CDR3 coding sequence is TGTGCCAGCAGCCAAGATATATCGGGGGGTCAAGAGACCCAGTACTTC. Its translation: CASSQDISGGQETQYF.